This T cell receptor (beta chain) was obtained from a study of shared clonotypes between healthy human individuals. Points from the study as a whole: All-four-donor shared clonotypes had higher generation probabilities than non-shared clonotypes did.

Participating donors were healthy, HIV-negative adults free of recent acute infections or vaccinations. Partitioning of CD4+ cells yielded a CD45RA+ naive subset and a CD45RA-negative memory subset. The data were produced by immunoSEQ multiplex PCR, yet TCRdb's version contains in-frame clones alone and is incomplete. The data show approximately 2.4 million clones, roughly 95% seen once. A note on this clone: Its antigen is not known. Other DNA sequences of this sample code for an identical CDR3.

Germline values: CDR1 MDHEN, CDR2 SYDVKM. V shed 2 bases and J shed 8 bases, with 9 bases lying between them. The CDR3 runs to 12 residues. The origin of this receptor is a man aged 18 to 29 in good health. This chain uses TRBV28 with TRBJ1-2; D is unresolved. Material: naive CD4+ T cells sorted from blood. The subset is: CD45RA+ positively selected. CDR3 sequence (DNA): TGTGCCAGCAGTTTACCGCCCAGAGGCTACACCTTC. Its translation is CASSLPPRGYTF.